The 28 T cell receptor beta chains listed next were all sequenced from one sample in a study of blood T cell repertoires in COVID-19. Repertoires were generated with immunoSEQ multiplex PCR, while TCRdb's copy carries only in-frame clones and drops some. The table lists approximately 360,000 clones, roughly nine tenths of them singletons. The sequenced sample was peripheral blood. The source of these receptors is a man aged 35 to 55 with acute or convalescent COVID-19.

The genes are TRBV19 and TRBJ1-5; 8 bases match TRBD1. The CDR3 has 16 residues. Trimming at V came to 6 bases and at J to 0 bases, leaving 7 bases not matched to a gene. Germline V lookup: CDR1 LNHDA, CDR2 SQIVND (reference sequence). The CDR3 loop reads CASSRGPWISNQPQHF. The CDR3 DNA is TGTGCCAGTAGCAGGGGGCCGTGGATTAGCAATCAGCCCCAGCATTTT.

The chain combines TRBV7-9 with TRBJ2-1, with TRBD2 identical over 7 bases. The V gene end was trimmed by 7 bases and the J gene end by 3 bases; junction bases not matched to a gene: 15. Per germline, CDR1 SEHNR and CDR2 FQNEAQ (reference sequence). CDR3 length equals 17 residues. The CDR3, as DNA: TGTGCCAGCACCCAGGTGGGGCGGGAGAAGAACTACAATGAGCAGTTCTTC. Protein sequence: CASTQVGREKNYNEQFF.

The V gene is TRBV27, the J gene TRBJ2-1; 10 nucleotides line up with TRBD2. Germline trimming cut 6 bases from V and 6 bases from J; bases unmatched to any gene: 8. Germline V gives CDR1 MNHEY, CDR2 SMNVEV (reference sequence). This CDR3 region has 15 residues. CDR3 in DNA: TGTGCCAGCAGGGGGGGGACTAGCGTTCTCAATGAGCAGTTCTTC. As protein: CASRGGTSVLNEQFF.

This CDR3 reads CASRETGMTDTQYF. The CDR3 DNA reads as TGTGCCTCTAGAGAGACAGGGATGACAGATACGCAGTATTTT. This chain uses TRBV10-3 with TRBJ2-3; TRBD1 aligns across 7 bases. The V gene's germline CDR1 is ENHRY and CDR2 SYGVKD. The CDR3 runs 14 residues. With 11 bases clipped from V and 3 bases from J, the junction kept 11 bases outside the gene matches.

There are a few counts of this clone. The CDR3 DNA reads as TGCGCCAGCAGCCAGGCAGGTTCGTTCACTGAAGCTTTCTTT. This encodes CASSQAGSFTEAFF. The V and J genes are TRBV4-1 and TRBJ1-1, with no clear D. V was cut by 3 bases and J by 4 bases, with 12 bases left in between. From germline, CDR1 is MGHRA and CDR2 YSYEKL. The CDR3 runs 14 residues.

This chain joins TRBV5-5 and TRBJ1-5, with TRBD1 matching 10 bases. Germline V gene lookup returns CDR1 SGHKS and CDR2 YYEKEE (reference sequence). V lost 4 bases, J lost 4 bases, and 2 bases stayed unmatched. CDR3 length equals 14 residues. The chain's CDR3 is CASSPGQGNQPQHF. The CDR3 DNA follows: TGTGCCAGCAGCCCGGGACAGGGGAATCAGCCCCAGCATTTT.

The V gene is TRBV6-2 or TRBV6-3, the J gene TRBJ1-6; possibly TRBD1 for D (5 bases). Deletions cut 2 bases from V and 14 bases from J, with 10 bases between. In germline, CDR1 is MNHEY, CDR2 SVGEGT. The length of the CDR3 is 12 residues. CDR3 protein: CASSYGGGALHF. DNA of the CDR3: TGTGCCAGCAGTTACGGCGGGGGGGCCCTCCACTTT.

The chain joins TRBV18 to TRBJ2-1; TRBD2 matches at 8 bases. The germline V gene encodes CDR1 KGHSH and CDR2 LQKENI. The CDR3 contains 16 residues. V gave up 6 bases and J gave up 6 bases; unmatched junction bases: 13. In DNA, the CDR3 is TGTGCCAGCTCGATGCTAGCGGGTGACTTCTTCAATGAGCAGTTCTTC. It is translated as CASSMLAGDFFNEQFF.

With respect to this clone: A read error may be the cause here, since a much bigger clone is one base away. The chain has TRBV4-1 and TRBJ2-2; 8 bases agree with TRBD1. CDR3 size: 14 residues. Germline lookup yields CDR1 MGHRA and CDR2 YSYEKL. CDR3 sequence reads: CANSQGQGSGELFF. CDR3 sequence (DNA): TGCGCCAACAGCCAAGGACAGGGTAGCGGGGAGCTGTTTTTT.

The rearrangement joins TRBV27 to TRBJ1-1; D possibly corresponds to TRBD1 (5 bases). The CDR3 is 16 amino acids. Trimming cost V 3 bases and J 5 bases, with 19 bases left between them. Germline-derived CDR1 and CDR2 are MNHEY and SMNVEV (reference sequence). The CDR3 DNA reads TGTGCCAGCAGTTTCTATCGGGGCCCGGGGGATACTGAAGCTTTCTTT. Protein: CASSFYRGPGDTEAFF.

The rearrangement joins TRBV6-5 to TRBJ1-5, with no clear D. The V and J ends lost 5 bases and 7 bases respectively, with 15 bases between them. The CDR3 has 14 residues. Germline values: CDR1 MNHEY, CDR2 SVGAGI. CDR3 nucleotide sequence: TGTGCCAGCAGTCCGGACGGTGCGGGGCAGCCCCAGCATTTT. Its translation is CASSPDGAGQPQHF.

The chain carries TRBV27 and TRBJ1-5; TRBD1 matches 8 bases. Unmatched junction bases numbered 2, after V lost 1 base and J lost 3 bases. Looked up from germline, CDR1 is MNHEY and CDR2 is SMNVEV (reference sequence). The CDR3 has 15 residues. CDR3 sequence reads: CASSLWGQDNQPQHF. The CDR3 DNA is TGTGCCAGCAGTTTATGGGGACAGGACAATCAGCCCCAGCATTTT.

This chain uses TRBV27 with TRBJ2-7; TRBD2 matches 7 bases. The CDR3 extends over 15 amino acids. Germline CDR1 and CDR2: MNHEY and SMNVEV (reference sequence). Losses at the gene ends were 4 bases for V and 2 bases for J; bases not matched to a gene: 8. The CDR3 sequence: CASSWGGAGTYEQYF. The CDR3, as DNA: TGTGCCAGCAGTTGGGGGGGAGCCGGGACCTACGAGCAGTACTTC.

The chain joins TRBV6-6 to TRBJ1-5; no reliable D call. V lost 7 bases, J lost 4 bases, and 14 bases lay in between. This CDR3 region has 14 residues. CDR1 MNHNY and CDR2 SVGAGI come from the germline V gene (reference sequence). CDR3 region: CASTEPPGNQPQHF. CDR3 sequence (DNA): TGTGCCAGCACCGAACCCCCGGGGAATCAGCCCCAGCATTTT.

The V gene is TRBV5-1, the J gene TRBJ2-3; D is uncertain. V lost 1 base and J 4 bases, leaving 10 bases between the germline ends. The length of the CDR3 is 14 residues. Germline V gene data show CDR1 as SGHRS and CDR2 as YFSETQ. CDR3 region: CASSLIVSADTQYF. The DNA of the CDR3 is TGCGCCAGCAGCTTGATCGTTTCGGCAGATACGCAGTATTTT.

About this clone: Different DNA sequences within this sample yield the same CDR3. The chain carries TRBV9 and TRBJ1-6; TRBD1 agrees at 7 bases. With V trimmed by 0 bases and J by 9 bases, 3 bases remained unmatched. The CDR3 has 14 residues. Looked up from germline, CDR1 is SGDLS and CDR2 is YYNGEE. In DNA, the CDR3 is TGTGCCAGCAGCGTAGGGGGACAGAGTTCACCCCTCCACTTT. It yields the protein CASSVGGQSSPLHF.

V gene TRBV6-4 combines with J gene TRBJ2-1, with 13 bases matching TRBD2. This CDR3 is 14 amino acids long. V lost 8 bases to trimming and J lost 4 bases; unmatched junction nucleotides: 2. Germline assignment: CDR1 MRHNA and CDR2 SNTAGT. CDR3 sequence: CASATSGGYNEQFF. In DNA form, the CDR3 reads TGTGCCAGCGCGACTAGCGGGGGGTACAATGAGCAGTTCTTC.

CDR3 amino acids: CASSETASGIGYTF. CDR3 coding DNA: TGTGCCAGCAGTGAAACGGCGTCAGGGATTGGCTACACCTTC. The rearrangement links TRBV6-1 to TRBJ1-2, with D possibly TRBD1 on 5 matching bases. The CDR3 loop spans 14 amino acids. Germline-derived CDR1 and CDR2 are MNHNS and SASEGT. Trimming shortened V by 2 bases and J by 7 bases, and 14 bases separated the two germline ends.

This rearrangement joins TRBV7-2 to TRBJ2-1, with 15 bases identical to TRBD2. Looked up from germline, CDR1 is SGHTA and CDR2 is FQGNSA. J lost 6 bases, V lost 1 base, and 1 base had no gene match. CDR3 size: 16 residues. The CDR3 here is CASSLGTSGGANEQFF. The CDR3 DNA sequence: TGTGCCAGCAGCTTAGGGACTAGCGGGGGGGCCAATGAGCAGTTCTTC.

This clone was seen only once. The chain carries TRBV10-3 and TRBJ2-1; 11 bases match TRBD2. The V gene end was trimmed by 6 bases and the J gene end by 7 bases; junction bases not matched to a gene: 8. Germline CDR1 is ENHRY and CDR2 is SYGVKD. The CDR3 loop spans 15 amino acids. In DNA form, the CDR3 reads TGTGCCATCAGCTCCCTAGCGGGGGGCGGGAATGAGCAGTTCTTC. Amino acid sequence: CAISSLAGGGNEQFF.

The rearrangement joins TRBV6-5 to TRBJ1-2, with 7 nucleotides matching TRBD1. The germline V gene encodes CDR1 MNHEY and CDR2 SVGAGI. V was pared by 6 bases and J by 7 bases, with 8 bases of the junction left unmatched. This CDR3 contains 13 residues. Here the CDR3 reads CASSLDRARGYTF. The CDR3 DNA is TGTGCCAGCAGCCTCGACAGGGCTCGTGGCTACACCTTC.

V gene TRBV9 combines with J gene TRBJ1-1; 8 nucleotides align to TRBD1. V trimming: 4 bases; J trimming: 4 bases; junction bases outside the gene matches: 3. The CDR3 contains 13 residues. The germline V gene has CDR1 SGDLS and CDR2 YYNGEE. The CDR3 nucleotides read TGTGCCAGCAGCCGAACAGGGGGCACTGAAGCTTTCTTT. This encodes CASSRTGGTEAFF.

The chain uses TRBV19 and TRBJ1-1, with D uncertain. Between the trimmed V and J ends, which lost 4 bases and 1 base, there was a span of 13 bases. The CDR3 has 15 residues. The germline V gene encodes CDR1 LNHDA and CDR2 SQIVND (reference sequence). As DNA, the CDR3 is TGTGCCAGTAGTAGCCAGGCGCAAAGGAACACTGAAGCTTTCTTT. Translated: CASSSQAQRNTEAFF.

The CDR3 DNA is TGTGCCAGCAGCTTATTCGACAGGGACCGCGGCTACACCTTC. This sequence encodes CASSLFDRDRGYTF. V and J are TRBV5-6 and TRBJ1-2, with 7 bases matching TRBD1. The germline CDR1 and CDR2 sequences are SGHDT and YYEEEE. After removal of 2 bases from V and 8 bases from J, the junction contained 9 bases not matched to a gene. The CDR3 covers 14 residues.

The chain is built from TRBV5-6 and TRBJ1-5; TRBD1 matches 10 bases. This CDR3 spans 15 amino acids. CDR1 SGHDT and CDR2 YYEEEE come from the germline V gene. Unmatched junction bases numbered 6, after V lost 3 bases and J lost 6 bases. CDR3 protein: CASSSGTGVRQPQHF. CDR3 nucleotides: TGTGCCAGCAGCTCAGGGACAGGGGTTCGTCAGCCCCAGCATTTT.

CDR3 in amino acids: CASSLVQSTGELFF. CDR3 sequence (DNA): TGTGCCAGCAGTTTGGTACAGAGCACCGGGGAGCTGTTTTTT. The rearrangement joins TRBV6-2 or TRBV6-3 to TRBJ2-2; no clear D. The V end was cut by 4 bases, the J end by 4 bases, with 10 bases between. Germline assignment: CDR1 MNHEY and CDR2 SVGEGT. CDR3 size: 14 residues.

J is TRBJ1-5 and V is TRBV25-1, with 10 positions matching TRBD1. This CDR3 has 13 amino acids. With V trimmed by 4 bases and J by 7 bases, 1 base remained unmatched. Looked up from germline, CDR1 is MGHDK and CDR2 is SYGVNS. The CDR3 spells CASSGTGGQPQHF. CDR3 coding DNA: TGTGCCAGCAGTGGGACAGGGGGGCAGCCCCAGCATTTT. The full variable domain, in which reference TRBV25-1 and TRBJ1-5 provide the parts outside the CDR3, is EADIYQTPRYLVIGTGKKITLECSQTMGHDKMYWYQQDPGMELHLIHYSYGVNSTEKGDLSSESTVSRIRTEHFPLTLESARPSHTSQYLCASSGTGGQPQHFGDGTRLSIL.

V gene TRBV24-1 combines with J gene TRBJ2-3, with D uncertain. V was trimmed by 5 bases and J by 1 base, leaving 9 bases between them. The CDR3 extends over 14 amino acids. From germline, CDR1 is KGHDR and CDR2 SFDVKD. CDR3 loop: CATSVGGGTDTQYF. CDR3 DNA sequence: TGTGCCACCAGTGTAGGCGGAGGCACAGATACGCAGTATTTT.